A single sample is the source of the 11 T cell receptor beta chains below, sequenced in a study of blood T cell repertoires in COVID-19. Only in-frame clones appear in the TCRdb table, and some are missing; sequencing was by immunoSEQ multiplex PCR. Of hundreds of thousands of clones listed, around 80% are singletons. The sequenced material came from peripheral blood. All receptors derive from a woman in her forties or fifties with acute or convalescent COVID-19.

V is TRBV7-9 and J is TRBJ2-3; TRBD2 agrees at 14 bases. The V segment lost 0 bases and the J segment 3 bases; nucleotides outside the gene matches: 5. CDR1 and CDR2 from the germline V gene are SEHNR and FQNEAQ (reference sequence). The CDR3 runs to 18 residues. The CDR3 here is CASSLAGTSGSRTDTQYF. Written as DNA, the CDR3 is TGTGCCAGCAGCTTAGCCGGGACTAGCGGGAGTCGAACAGATACGCAGTATTTT.

The CDR3 region has the DNA TGTGCCATCAGTGAGCCGAGCGAACACTCCTCCTACGAGCAGTACTTC. Translated, it gives CAISEPSEHSSYEQYF. This chain links TRBV10-3 with TRBJ2-7, with D hard to call. CDR3 length: 16 amino acids. CDR1 is ENHRY and CDR2 is SYGVKD in the germline V gene. Trimming took 2 bases from V and 0 from J, leaving 14 bases between them.

The chain has TRBV7-9 and TRBJ2-5; a weak D match, TRBD2 (6 bases). Germline CDR1 reads SEHNR; CDR2 reads FQNEAQ (reference sequence). V lost 5 bases and J 2 bases, leaving 18 bases between the germline ends. The CDR3 length is 16 residues. CDR3 sequence: CASSRGTGVGQETQYF. The CDR3 nucleotides are TGTGCCAGCAGCCGTGGGACGGGAGTGGGGCAAGAGACCCAGTACTTC.

The chain is built from TRBV28 and TRBJ1-4; D possibly corresponds to TRBD1 (5 bases). Looked up from germline, CDR1 is MDHEN and CDR2 is SYDVKM. CDR3 length equals 12 residues. V dropped 8 bases and J dropped 8 bases, with 12 bases sitting between them. The CDR3 loop is CASGAGTEKLFF. In DNA form, the CDR3 reads TGTGCCAGCGGGGCAGGTACAGAAAAACTGTTTTTT.

The V and J genes are TRBV28 and TRBJ1-5; D remains ambiguous. V was pared by 6 bases and J by 3 bases, with 12 bases between. The CDR3 has 14 residues. Germline V CDR1 and CDR2: MDHEN, SYDVKM. CDR3 protein: CASRPPGSNQPQHF. The CDR3 DNA reads as TGTGCCAGCAGGCCCCCGGGTTCCAATCAGCCCCAGCATTTT.

The chain links TRBV6-1 to TRBJ2-7, with a weak D call TRBD1 (5 bases). The V gene lost 0 bases and the J gene lost 4 bases, with 13 bases spanning the gap. Germline CDR1 is MNHNS and CDR2 is SASEGT. CDR3 length equals 15 residues. CDR3 sequence (DNA): TGTGCCAGCAGTGAAGCTTCAGGGTACGGATACGAGCAGTACTTC. Amino acid sequence: CASSEASGYGYEQYF.

The CDR3 DNA follows: TGTGCCACCAGCGAACTGACAGGGATGGGCACTGAAGCTTTCTTT. Translated, it gives CATSELTGMGTEAFF. This chain links TRBV15 with TRBJ1-1; the match to TRBD1 covers 7 bases. The CDR3 covers 15 residues. Germline CDR1 LNHNV, CDR2 YYDKDF (reference sequence). J lost 4 bases, V lost 5 bases, and 10 bases had no gene match. Complete variable domain (other parts from reference TRBV15 and TRBJ1-1): DAMVIQNPRYQVTQFGKPVTLSCSQTLNHNVMYWYQQKSSQAPKLLFHYYDKDFNNEADTPDNFQSRRPNTSFCFLDIRSPGLGDTAMYLCATSELTGMGTEAFFGQGTRLTVV.

This chain uses TRBV2 with TRBJ1-1, with unresolved D. CDR1 and CDR2 from the germline V gene are SNHLY and FYNNEI. The CDR3 covers 14 residues. Deletions cut 6 bases from V and 1 base from J, with 12 bases between. CDR3: CASSWSRGNTEAFF. CDR3 nucleotide sequence: TGTGCCAGCAGCTGGAGTCGGGGGAACACTGAAGCTTTCTTT.

The V and J genes are TRBV6-5 and TRBJ2-5; 7 nucleotides align to TRBD1. The V gene end was trimmed by 6 bases and the J gene end by 2 bases; junction bases not matched to a gene: 9. The CDR3 runs to 15 residues. Looked up from germline, CDR1 is MNHEY and CDR2 is SVGAGI. The CDR3 DNA reads TGTGCCAGCAGGGTGGGACAGTTACGACAAGAGACCCAGTACTTC. It encodes CASRVGQLRQETQYF.

V gene TRBV12-3 or TRBV12-4 combines with J gene TRBJ1-2, with D maybe TRBD1 (5 bases). Trimming took 3 bases from V and 10 from J, leaving 12 bases between them. The CDR3 runs to 12 residues. CDR3 residues: CASSLQGIHYTF. CDR3 in DNA: TGTGCCAGCAGTTTGCAGGGTATCCACTACACCTTC.

The CDR3 region has the DNA TGTGCCAGCAGCGTAGATGGGCAGGGTAGGGACACCATATATTTT. Residues: CASSVDGQGRDTIYF. The V gene is TRBV9, the J gene TRBJ1-3; perhaps TRBD1 as D (5 bases). The length of the CDR3 is 15 residues. With 0 bases removed from V and 8 bases from J, the gap between germline ends came to 15 bases. Germline lookup yields CDR1 SGDLS and CDR2 YYNGEE.